The rows below give T cell receptor beta chains drawn from one sample of a study of response to subunit inactivated influenza vaccine. TCRdb used MiXCR to reprocess the RT-PCR reads, holding one entry per CDR3 protein. The data contain 800,000 or so distinct CDR3 sequences, 21% of them seen just once; the ten biggest clones take up roughly 10%. Specimen: PBMCs from blood, collected 4 to 6 days after vaccination. These receptor sequences come from a man aged 45-65 years who received an inactivated influenza vaccine. Both conserved end residues are part of each CDR3. D genes are given only for firm matches. Clone size is given for some rows only: seen once, a few or many times, or a class if the clone is expanded.

J: TRBJ2-5
size: few
D: NA
V: TRBV12-3/TRBV12-4
DNA: TGTGCCAGCAGTTTTAAGGGGACTGAACAAGAGACCCAGTACTTC
CDR3: CASSFKGTEQETQYF

J: TRBJ1-4
size: NA
D: NA
V: TRBV12-3/TRBV12-4
DNA: TGTGCCAGCAGAAGGAGGCAGGGATCTGAAAAACTGTTTTTT
CDR3: CASRRRQGSEKLFF

J: TRBJ2-2
size: NA
D: TRBD2
V: TRBV12-5
DNA: TGTGCTAGTGGTTTCTCTCTCGGACTAGCGGGATCAACCGGGGAGCTGTTTTTT
CDR3: CASGFSLGLAGSTGELFF

J: TRBJ2-5
size: few
D: NA
V: TRBV7-3
DNA: TGTGCCAGCAGCTTAACGGGAGTAGCTGAGACCCAGTACTTC
CDR3: CASSLTGVAETQYF

J: TRBJ2-7
size: many
D: NA
V: TRBV10-3
DNA: TGTGCCATCGGGCCCCGCGACACGGTAGGAAACGAGCAGTACTTC
CDR3: CAIGPRDTVGNEQYF

J: TRBJ2-2
size: few
D: NA
V: TRBV7-9
DNA: TGTGCCAGCACCCTTCCTACCGGGGAGCTGTTTTTT
CDR3: CASTLPTGELFF

J: TRBJ2-7
size: few
D: NA
V: TRBV12-3/TRBV12-4
DNA: TGTGCCAGCAGTTTATTTCCAGGGATCGACACCTACGAGCAGTACTTC
CDR3: CASSLFPGIDTYEQYF

J: TRBJ2-7
size: NA
D: TRBD1
V: TRBV20-1
DNA: TGCAGTGTAGGGCAGGGGGCTGGTGAGCAGTACTTC
CDR3: CSVGQGAGEQYF

J: TRBJ2-1
size: few
D: TRBD1
V: TRBV6-2/TRBV6-3
DNA: TGTGCCAGCAGTTCGCGGCTCGGGACAGCGCAGTTCTTC
CDR3: CASSSRLGTAQFF

J: TRBJ1-1
size: NA
D: NA
V: TRBV5-6
DNA: TGTGCCAGCAGCTTGGTAGTGGGTGAAGCTTTCTTT
CDR3: CASSLVVGEAFF

J: TRBJ1-2
size: many
D: TRBD1
V: TRBV12-3/TRBV12-4
DNA: TGTGCCAGCAGTTCGCGGACAGGATCTGGCTACACCTTC
CDR3: CASSSRTGSGYTF

J: TRBJ2-1
size: NA
D: NA
V: TRBV6-5
DNA: TGTGCCAGCAGTTACGCTTTCGAGCAGTTCTTC
CDR3: CASSYAFEQFF

J: TRBJ2-7
size: few
D: TRBD1
V: TRBV10-2
DNA: TGCGCCAGCACCGACAGGGGCCCAGCCTACGAGCAGTACTTC
CDR3: CASTDRGPAYEQYF

J: TRBJ2-3
size: few
D: NA
V: TRBV7-8
DNA: TGTGCCAGCAGCCCGGGACTCACGTACACAGATACGCAGTATTTT
CDR3: CASSPGLTYTDTQYF

J: TRBJ1-2
size: few
D: NA
V: TRBV2
DNA: TGTGCCAGCAGTGAAGGTGGCTACACCTTC
CDR3: CASSEGGYTF

J: TRBJ1-5
size: NA
D: NA
V: TRBV19
DNA: TGTGCCAGTAGTCGGACCTCGGGACGCAATCAGCCCCAGCATTTT
CDR3: CASSRTSGRNQPQHF

J: TRBJ2-3
size: NA
D: NA
V: TRBV7-9
DNA: TGTGCCAGCAGCTTAATTATGGGTAGCACAGATACGCAGTATTTT
CDR3: CASSLIMGSTDTQYF

J: TRBJ2-3
size: few
D: NA
V: TRBV29-1
DNA: TGCAGCGTTGGCCCGTATTATGGCACAGATACGCAGTATTTT
CDR3: CSVGPYYGTDTQYF

J: TRBJ2-7
size: NA
D: TRBD2
V: TRBV20-1
DNA: TGCAGTGCTAGAGAGGGTGCGGGGGGGCGCGAGCAGTACTTC
CDR3: CSAREGAGGREQYF

J: TRBJ2-2
size: NA
D: NA
V: TRBV12-3/TRBV12-4
DNA: TGTGCCAGCACCAAGGAGGGGTTTATATTCGACGGGGAGCTGTTTTTT
CDR3: CASTKEGFIFDGELFF

J: TRBJ1-1
size: NA
D: NA
V: TRBV4-1
DNA: TGCGCCAGCAGCCAAGCCCCGGTAAGGAACACTGAAGCTTTCTTT
CDR3: CASSQAPVRNTEAFF

J: TRBJ1-5
size: few
D: NA
V: TRBV20-1
DNA: TGCAGTGCTAGTTTTGGGGCGGATCAGCCCCAGCATTTT
CDR3: CSASFGADQPQHF

J: TRBJ2-3
size: few
D: NA
V: TRBV6-5
DNA: TGTGCCAGCAGTTACGGGTTTACTAGTCAGAGCACAGATACGCAGTATTTT
CDR3: CASSYGFTSQSTDTQYF

J: TRBJ1-5
size: NA
D: NA
V: TRBV30
DNA: TGTGCCTGGAGGGCAGCCAATCAGCCCCAGCATTTT
CDR3: CAWRAANQPQHF

J: TRBJ2-7
size: many
D: NA
V: TRBV7-2
DNA: TGTGCCAGCAGCTTAGTAGGCTACGAGCAGTACTTC
CDR3: CASSLVGYEQYF

J: TRBJ1-6
size: many
D: TRBD1
V: TRBV6-1
DNA: TGTGCCAGCAGTAAATCCGGGACAGGGGCCAGATCGTGGAATTCACCCCTCCACTTT
CDR3: CASSKSGTGARSWNSPLHF

J: TRBJ2-1
size: many
D: TRBD2
V: TRBV7-9
DNA: TGTGCCAGCAGCCTCGGGGGGGCGGGAGTGCGCTACAATGAGCAGTTCTTC
CDR3: CASSLGGAGVRYNEQFF

J: TRBJ2-1
size: NA
D: NA
V: TRBV5-1
DNA: TGCGCCAGCAGCTTGGGACAGGTCTACAATGAGCAGTTCTTC
CDR3: CASSLGQVYNEQFF

J: TRBJ2-5
size: NA
D: TRBD1
V: TRBV3-1
DNA: TGTGCCAGCAGCCCTCGTCATGACAGGGCTGAGACCCAGTACTTC
CDR3: CASSPRHDRAETQYF

J: TRBJ2-7
size: NA
D: TRBD1
V: TRBV10-3
DNA: TGTGCCATCAGCTCCGCTCAGACAGGGCCGACCTACGAGCAGTACTTC
CDR3: CAISSAQTGPTYEQYF

J: TRBJ2-3
size: NA
D: NA
V: TRBV5-1
DNA: TGCGCCAGCAGCTCGGATAGGGGCCCAGATACGCAGTATTTT
CDR3: CASSSDRGPDTQYF

J: TRBJ2-1
size: NA
D: NA
V: TRBV4-3
DNA: TGCGCCAGCAGCCAAGTGAATCCAGGCGCAGCGTCCTACAATGAGCAGTTCTTC
CDR3: CASSQVNPGAASYNEQFF

J: TRBJ2-1
size: few
D: NA
V: TRBV5-1
DNA: TGCGCCAGCAGCTTGGCCGGGACCACCAATGAGCAGTTCTTC
CDR3: CASSLAGTTNEQFF

J: TRBJ2-6
size: few
D: TRBD1
V: TRBV2
DNA: TGTGCCAGCAGACGAGGGGGCACTGGGGCCAACGTCCTGACTTTC
CDR3: CASRRGGTGANVLTF

J: TRBJ2-7
size: few
D: TRBD1
V: TRBV27
DNA: TGTGCCAGCAGTTTCGGACAGGCCACTACTTACGAGCAGTACTTC
CDR3: CASSFGQATTYEQYF

J: TRBJ1-2
size: NA
D: TRBD1
V: TRBV20-1
DNA: TGCAGTGCTGGGACAGGGGGCTATGGCTACACCTTC
CDR3: CSAGTGGYGYTF

J: TRBJ2-6
size: NA
D: NA
V: TRBV14
DNA: TGTGCCAGCAGCCAATACGGGGGACGAGGGGCCAACGTCCTGACTTTC
CDR3: CASSQYGGRGANVLTF

J: TRBJ1-2
size: few
D: TRBD1
V: TRBV6-1
DNA: TGTGCCAGCAATAGGTACCAGGGGGTTGGCTACACCTTC
CDR3: CASNRYQGVGYTF

J: TRBJ2-2
size: many
D: NA
V: TRBV5-1
DNA: TGCGCCAGCAGCTTGGATGGTTGGCCGGACACCGGGGAGCTGTTTTTT
CDR3: CASSLDGWPDTGELFF

J: TRBJ1-5
size: few
D: TRBD1
V: TRBV19
DNA: TGTGCCACTTGCGATACAGGGGGCAAACAGCCCCAGCATTTT
CDR3: CATCDTGGKQPQHF

J: TRBJ2-7
size: many
D: NA
V: TRBV4-3
DNA: TGCGCCAGCAGCCAAGATGGTGGAGTTTACGAGCAGTACTTC
CDR3: CASSQDGGVYEQYF